The present TCR beta chain was sequenced within a study of human T cells and chemical hapten exposure (dated by TCRdb to the early 2020s). Concerning the study at large: For sensitization, 2% DPC in acetone was applied to a 2 cm by 2 cm area of upper inner arm skin. Nearly 30 alopecia patients provided blood for TCR sequencing at one to four time points (pre-sensitization, 2, 6 and 24 weeks). Weekly therapeutic DPC doses were additionally applied to the scalp of patients throughout the roughly 24-week study period. Blood was sampled from patients pre-sensitization (week 0) and at 2, 6 and about 24 weeks after DPC sensitization. Patch tests used Finn chambers with 0.01% DPC on the upper back, scored after 6 days by International Contact Dermatitis Research Group standards. Most of the patients in the cohort were female, and the cohort covered alopecia areata with under or over 50% scalp involvement, alopecia totalis and alopecia universalis. Libraries were pooled for sequencing, and per-sample TCR yields varied mainly because of small differences in library volumes within the pool. The study tracked peripheral blood TCR repertoire changes in vivo during primary and secondary sensitization to the hapten diphenylcyclopropenone (DPC) in alopecia patients. Points the paper makes about the study in general: Significantly more large CDR3 similarity clusters were formed by expanded TCRs than by pre-sensitization or healthy control sets, consistent with antigen-driven responses. Alopecia, a presumed autoimmune disease, was present in all patients, so the immune response of the patients might differ from that of healthy individuals. Patch test score correlated positively with the number of PT1 expanded TCRs, reaching significance at thresholds 8, 16 and 32 but not at 4. Repeated subsampling changed both the strength of the expansion versus patch-test correlation and the threshold at which the correlation became significant. DPC sensitization did not change how many TCRs were above 1 in 1000 frequency, and no evidence was found of alterations in global repertoire structure.

This clonotype has a count of ten or more. The target of this receptor is not known. There are no base qualities to consult, and no much larger clone falls within one base. This sample's time point label indicates: patch test 1, 2 weeks after DPC sensitization. Taken with the paper, the label for treatment or condition translates to: therapeutic diphenylcyclopropenone sensitization with weekly scalp DPC. At each patch-test visit, blood was drawn before the patch test was applied. To be eligible, patients had to be aged 18 to 70, diagnosed with alopecia and judged suitable for DPC therapy, while pregnant patients were excluded. Unfractionated whole blood was collected in Tempus Blood RNA tubes, and total RNA was extracted from that blood. V and J are truncated by 0 bases and 5 bases respectively, leaving an intervening sequence of 12 bases. CDR1 and CDR2, looked up from the germline V gene (reference sequence), are SGHNT and YYREEE. The CDR3 has 15 amino acids, counting the end cysteine and phenylalanine. The CDR3 DNA has 45 bases and is translated from base 1.

To prepare the library, RACE was applied. The instrument given in TCRdb is NextSeq 500. Library preparation attached unique molecular identifiers to individual cDNA molecules for quantitative, reproducible TCR counting. Each blood RNA sample was used to sequence both TCR alpha and TCR beta chains. On the authors' methods: Samples had a median of roughly 100,000 TCRs, with a range from roughly 23,224 to 700,000. The Decombinator software suite was used to annotate V, J and CDR3 in the TCR reads. For the PS versus PT1 abundance plots, all samples were subsampled to the same number of TCRs (28,000). Expanded TCRs were defined as absent before sensitization and observed at least eight times at the 2-week time point. In TCRdb, the public reads were trimmed at Q25 with fastp and aligned with MiXCR, with productive beta chains retained. Merged by CDR3 protein, the rows form single entries marked with the most common genes and DNA. The authors' filters were not applied to this entry. Across this sample there are about 82,000 distinct CDR3 sequences, with about 10% seen only once. Together, the top ten hold around 4% of the sample.

The sample consisted of whole blood, taken in connection with sensitization to the hapten diphenylcyclopropenone (DPC). Recombination connected TRBV5-4 to TRBJ2-1; a tentative D call is TRBD2 (5 bases match). The clonotype originates from a woman aged 45-65 years with alopecia areata. Some clones in this sample may be carry-over from other donors' samples. The DNA sequence is given as TGTGCCAGCAGCTTGGAGGATAGCGCGAACAATGAGCAGTTCTTC. This gives the protein CASSLEDSANNEQFF.